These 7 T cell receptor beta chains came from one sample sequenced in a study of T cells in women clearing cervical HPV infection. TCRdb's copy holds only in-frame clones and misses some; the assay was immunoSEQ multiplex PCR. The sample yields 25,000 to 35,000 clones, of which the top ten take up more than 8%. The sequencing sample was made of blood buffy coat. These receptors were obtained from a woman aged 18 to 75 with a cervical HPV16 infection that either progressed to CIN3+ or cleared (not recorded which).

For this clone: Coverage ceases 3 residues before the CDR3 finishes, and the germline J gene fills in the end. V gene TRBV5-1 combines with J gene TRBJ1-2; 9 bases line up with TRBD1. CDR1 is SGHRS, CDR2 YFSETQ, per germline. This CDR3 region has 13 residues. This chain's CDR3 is CASSFWTGVGYTF. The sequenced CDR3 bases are TGCGCCAGCAGCTTTTGGACAGGGGTCGGC.

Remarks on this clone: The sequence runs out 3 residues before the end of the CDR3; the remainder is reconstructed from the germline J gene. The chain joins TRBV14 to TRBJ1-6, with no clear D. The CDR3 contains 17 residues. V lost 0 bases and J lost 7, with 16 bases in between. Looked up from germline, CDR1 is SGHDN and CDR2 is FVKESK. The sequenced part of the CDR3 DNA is TGTGCCAGCAGCCAAGATTTGCCCGACATTTGGAATTCACCC. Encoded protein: CASSQDLPDIWNSP. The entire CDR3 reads CASSQDLPDIWNSPLHF.

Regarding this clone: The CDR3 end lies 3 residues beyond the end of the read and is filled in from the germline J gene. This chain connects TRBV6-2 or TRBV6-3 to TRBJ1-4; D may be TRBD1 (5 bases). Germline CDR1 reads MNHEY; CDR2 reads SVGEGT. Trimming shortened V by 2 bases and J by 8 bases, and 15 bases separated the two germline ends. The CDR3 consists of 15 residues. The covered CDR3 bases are TGTGCCAGCAGTTACCTACAGGACCCCAAGGAAAAA. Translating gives CASSYLQDPKEK. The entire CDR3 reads CASSYLQDPKEKLFF.

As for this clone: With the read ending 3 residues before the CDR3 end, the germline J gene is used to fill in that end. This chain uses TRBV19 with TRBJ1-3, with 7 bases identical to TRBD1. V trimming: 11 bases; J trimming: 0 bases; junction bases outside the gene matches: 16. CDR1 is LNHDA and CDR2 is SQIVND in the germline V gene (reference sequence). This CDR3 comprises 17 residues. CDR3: CASNLHEGADSGNTIYF. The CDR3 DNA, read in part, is TGTGCCTCGAACCTACATGAGGGGGCGGACTCTGGAAACACC.

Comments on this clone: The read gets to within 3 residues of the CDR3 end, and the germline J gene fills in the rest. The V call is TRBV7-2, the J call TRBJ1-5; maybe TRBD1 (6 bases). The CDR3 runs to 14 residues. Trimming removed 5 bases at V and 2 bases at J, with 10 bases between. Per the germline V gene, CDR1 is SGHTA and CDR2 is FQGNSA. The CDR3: CASSPQGRNQPQHF. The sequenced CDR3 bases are TGTGCCAGCAGCCCACAGGGCCGCAATCAGCCC.

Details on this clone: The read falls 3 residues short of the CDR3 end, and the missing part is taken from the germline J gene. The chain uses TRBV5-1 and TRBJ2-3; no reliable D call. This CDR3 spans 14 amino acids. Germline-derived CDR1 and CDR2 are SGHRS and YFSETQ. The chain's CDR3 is CASSNFEIQETQYF. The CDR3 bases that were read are TGCGCCAGCAGCAACTTCGAAATTCAAGAGACG.

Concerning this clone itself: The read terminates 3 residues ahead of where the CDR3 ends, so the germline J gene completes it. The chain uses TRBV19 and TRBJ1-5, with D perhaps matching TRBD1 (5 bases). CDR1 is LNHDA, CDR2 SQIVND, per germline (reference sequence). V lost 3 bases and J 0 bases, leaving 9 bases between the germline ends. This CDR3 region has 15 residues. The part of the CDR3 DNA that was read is TGTGCCAGTAGTATCTTCAGGGATAGCAATCAGCCC. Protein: CASSIFRDSNQP. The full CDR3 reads CASSIFRDSNQPQHF.